The source of this TCR beta chain is a study of control samples from healthy donors and cancer patients (dated by TCRdb to 2019 to 2021). Library preparation used the immunoSEQ multiplex PCR assay. This immuneACCESS table, as held by TCRdb, lists in-frame sequences with V and J called but not all clones. Of the missing ones, under half trace to an unresolved V gene in checked studies; the others have no known cause. The sample table shows around 30,000 clones, and under 95% are seen once. The top ten hold over 1.5% of the sample. As for this clone: No cognate antigen has been identified for it. There are no base qualities to consult, and no much larger clone falls within one base.

Including cysteine and phenylalanine, the CDR3 has 14 amino acids. Here the CDR3 DNA is all that survives: 42 bases in frame from base 1. Between the V and J ends, shortened by 2 bases and 0 bases respectively, the junction contains 8 bases. CDR1 and CDR2 are read off the germline V gene (reference sequence) as LNHDA and SQIVND. The rearranged segments are TRBV19 and TRBJ2-7, with TRBD1 as a weak D call on 6 bases. Sequenced: PBMCs. The source of this sequence is a man in his forties or fifties with colorectal cancer. The CDR3 amino acid sequence is: CASSIRGSSYEQYF. The nucleotides are TGTGCCAGTAGTATAAGGGGGAGCTCCTACGAGCAGTACTTC.